This T cell receptor (beta chain) was found in a study of response to subunit inactivated influenza vaccine. General study results and limits: Few new T cells, the authors suggested, are recruited by each seasonal influenza vaccination.

TCRdb analysed the RT-PCR reads with MiXCR anew, one entry per CDR3 protein. The sample has about 190,000 distinct CDR3 sequences, about 15% seen once; the top ten hold about 28%. Turning to this clonotype: The target antigen is unknown.

The V and J ends lost 2 bases and 5 bases, in that order; junction bases with no gene match: 5. In germline, CDR1 is SGHDT, CDR2 YYEEEE. The length of the CDR3 is 14 residues. This TCR was recovered from a man aged 50 to 59 who received an inactivated influenza vaccine. The material was CD8+ T cells sorted from PBMCs, obtained 5 days after vaccination. The rearrangement links TRBV5-6 to TRBJ2-7; 9 bases match TRBD2. This chain's CDR3 is CASSLAGGEHEQYF. For the CDR3, the DNA is TGTGCCAGCAGCTTAGCGGGAGGTGAGCACGAGCAGTACTTC.